Listed below are T cell receptor beta chains from one sample, sequenced in a study of T-cell memory formation after mild COVID-19. One entry per CDR3 protein results from TCRdb running MiXCR on the 5' RACE reads. Altogether a few hundred thousand distinct CDR3 sequences are present, about 23% being singletons, with the ten largest covering around 13%. Specimen: PBMCs or a T cell subset sorted from them (not recorded which). Receptors originate from an adult woman who had mild COVID-19 (a few samples of this study predate the infection). Cell type and time point are not known. Both conserved end residues are part of each CDR3. Fields, in order: CDR3 DNA, CDR3 protein, D gene, clone size, V gene, CDR3 length, J gene. A D gene is named only where the DNA matches it firmly. A clone size is listed for some rows: how often the clone was seen (once, few, many), or a class if it is expanded.

CDR3 DNA: TGCAGTGCTAGAGATAGGGGAGGCTACACCTTC; CDR3 protein: CSARDRGGYTF; D gene: -; clone size: few; V gene: TRBV20-1; CDR3 length: 11; J gene: TRBJ1-2
CDR3 DNA: TGTGCCAGCAGCTACTATGGACAGTCGAGCTCCTATAATTCACCCCTCCACTTT; CDR3 protein: CASSYYGQSSSYNSPLHF; D gene: -; clone size: -; V gene: TRBV5-4; CDR3 length: 18; J gene: TRBJ1-6
CDR3 DNA: TGCAGCGTTGCGAGTCACTTTCGGGAGGGGGCCAGTGGCTACACCTTC; CDR3 protein: CSVASHFREGASGYTF; D gene: TRBD1; clone size: few; V gene: TRBV29-1; CDR3 length: 16; J gene: TRBJ1-2
CDR3 DNA: TGTGCCAGCAGTCGCCAGGGAGGTAACAATGAGCAGTTCTTC; CDR3 protein: CASSRQGGNNEQFF; D gene: -; clone size: many; V gene: TRBV27; CDR3 length: 14; J gene: TRBJ2-1
CDR3 DNA: TGTGCCAGCAGCTCGACCGCCGGGACTAGCAGACCCTACGAGCAGTACTTC; CDR3 protein: CASSSTAGTSRPYEQYF; D gene: TRBD2; clone size: many; V gene: TRBV7-8; CDR3 length: 17; J gene: TRBJ2-7
CDR3 DNA: TGTGCCAGCAGCCAAGATCCCGCTGATGGAAACACCATATATTTT; CDR3 protein: CASSQDPADGNTIYF; D gene: -; clone size: -; V gene: TRBV14; CDR3 length: 15; J gene: TRBJ1-3
CDR3 DNA: TGTGCCAGCTCACCACCGGGGGCAGGGGGCAATCAGCCCCAGCATTTT; CDR3 protein: CASSPPGAGGNQPQHF; D gene: -; clone size: few; V gene: TRBV18; CDR3 length: 16; J gene: TRBJ1-5
CDR3 DNA: TGCGCCAGCAGCCAGAGAACCGACAGGGCCTATGGCTACACCTTC; CDR3 protein: CASSQRTDRAYGYTF; D gene: TRBD1; clone size: few; V gene: TRBV4-1; CDR3 length: 15; J gene: TRBJ1-2
CDR3 DNA: TGTGCCAGCAGCCCTAGATCGGGTCCCGGGGAGCTGTTTTTT; CDR3 protein: CASSPRSGPGELFF; D gene: -; clone size: -; V gene: TRBV9; CDR3 length: 14; J gene: TRBJ2-2
CDR3 DNA: TGCAGCGCCTTAAGGGAGAGCAATGAGCAGTTCTTC; CDR3 protein: CSALRESNEQFF; D gene: -; clone size: few; V gene: TRBV29-1; CDR3 length: 12; J gene: TRBJ2-1
CDR3 DNA: TGTGCCTGGAGTGTTGCTAGCGGCTACGAGCAGTACTTC; CDR3 protein: CAWSVASGYEQYF; D gene: TRBD2; clone size: few; V gene: TRBV30; CDR3 length: 13; J gene: TRBJ2-7
CDR3 DNA: TGTGCCAGCAGCTTGACAGGGAGTATTGGCACAGATACGCAGTATTTT; CDR3 protein: CASSLTGSIGTDTQYF; D gene: -; clone size: many; V gene: TRBV5-6; CDR3 length: 16; J gene: TRBJ2-3
CDR3 DNA: TGCAGTGCTAGAGTGCCAGGTTCTAACTATGGCTACACCTTC; CDR3 protein: CSARVPGSNYGYTF; D gene: -; clone size: few; V gene: TRBV20-1; CDR3 length: 14; J gene: TRBJ1-2
CDR3 DNA: TGTGCCAGCAGCCGCCTCACGGGGACAGGGGCCCACGAGCAGTACTTC; CDR3 protein: CASSRLTGTGAHEQYF; D gene: TRBD1; clone size: -; V gene: TRBV4-2; CDR3 length: 16; J gene: TRBJ2-7
CDR3 DNA: TGTGCCAGCAGTGAGCAAGGGGCGAGCTCCTACGAGCAGTACTTC; CDR3 protein: CASSEQGASSYEQYF; D gene: -; clone size: many; V gene: TRBV2; CDR3 length: 15; J gene: TRBJ2-7
CDR3 DNA: TGTGCCAGCAGCTTGGGAATGGGACTAGGAACAGATACGCAGTATTTT; CDR3 protein: CASSLGMGLGTDTQYF; D gene: TRBD2; clone size: few; V gene: TRBV5-5; CDR3 length: 16; J gene: TRBJ2-3
CDR3 DNA: TGTGCCAGCAGCGCCCGACTAGCGGGGGCGGAGACCCAGTACTTC; CDR3 protein: CASSARLAGAETQYF; D gene: TRBD2; clone size: -; V gene: TRBV5-4; CDR3 length: 15; J gene: TRBJ2-5
CDR3 DNA: TGCGCCAGCAGCTTCACAGGGAGCGGCTACACCTTC; CDR3 protein: CASSFTGSGYTF; D gene: -; clone size: -; V gene: TRBV5-1; CDR3 length: 12; J gene: TRBJ1-2
CDR3 DNA: TGCGCCAGCAGTGTCGAGGGCGCGTCGGGATCTGAAGCTTTCTTT; CDR3 protein: CASSVEGASGSEAFF; D gene: -; clone size: many; V gene: TRBV5-1; CDR3 length: 15; J gene: TRBJ1-1
CDR3 DNA: TGTGCCAGCAGCTTAGCTAGCGGGAGGGCGGGTACGCAGTATTTT; CDR3 protein: CASSLASGRAGTQYF; D gene: TRBD2; clone size: few; V gene: TRBV7-2; CDR3 length: 15; J gene: TRBJ2-3
CDR3 DNA: TGTGCCACCAGTTGGGCGAACACCGGGGAGCTGTTTTTT; CDR3 protein: CATSWANTGELFF; D gene: -; clone size: -; V gene: TRBV24-1; CDR3 length: 13; J gene: TRBJ2-2
CDR3 DNA: TGTGCCAGCAGCCAATGGTCAGTTGGCACTGAAGCTTTCTTT; CDR3 protein: CASSQWSVGTEAFF; D gene: -; clone size: -; V gene: TRBV3-1; CDR3 length: 14; J gene: TRBJ1-1
CDR3 DNA: TGTGCCAGCAGTGACAGGGTGTTCTATGGCTACACCTTC; CDR3 protein: CASSDRVFYGYTF; D gene: -; clone size: -; V gene: TRBV2; CDR3 length: 13; J gene: TRBJ1-2
CDR3 DNA: TGTGCCAGCACCTACCCCCGGGGGAGGACTGAAGCTTTCTTT; CDR3 protein: CASTYPRGRTEAFF; D gene: -; clone size: -; V gene: TRBV6-2/TRBV6-3; CDR3 length: 14; J gene: TRBJ1-1
CDR3 DNA: TGTGCCAGCCGAACGGGGGGCTACTATGGCTACACCTTC; CDR3 protein: CASRTGGYYGYTF; D gene: -; clone size: -; V gene: TRBV6-6; CDR3 length: 13; J gene: TRBJ1-2
CDR3 DNA: TGCGCCAGCAGTAGCGTGCAGGTCCAAAACGGGGAGCTGTTTTTT; CDR3 protein: CASSSVQVQNGELFF; D gene: -; clone size: -; V gene: TRBV5-1; CDR3 length: 15; J gene: TRBJ2-2
CDR3 DNA: TGTGCCAGCAGCCCCCAGTCGGCAGGGCCCTATGGCTACACCTTC; CDR3 protein: CASSPQSAGPYGYTF; D gene: -; clone size: -; V gene: TRBV9; CDR3 length: 15; J gene: TRBJ1-2
CDR3 DNA: TGCAGCGCCTCCCAGGGTAACACCGGGGAGCTGTTTTTT; CDR3 protein: CSASQGNTGELFF; D gene: -; clone size: -; V gene: TRBV29-1; CDR3 length: 13; J gene: TRBJ2-2
CDR3 DNA: TGTGCCAGCAGCGTGACTTCGACGGCCTATGGCTACACCTTC; CDR3 protein: CASSVTSTAYGYTF; D gene: -; clone size: -; V gene: TRBV5-4; CDR3 length: 14; J gene: TRBJ1-2
CDR3 DNA: TGTGCCAGCAGTTACTTAGGGGCGAACACTGAAGCTTTCTTT; CDR3 protein: CASSYLGANTEAFF; D gene: -; clone size: few; V gene: TRBV6-5; CDR3 length: 14; J gene: TRBJ1-1
CDR3 DNA: TGCAGTGCTGGGGATAGCGGGGGGGTTTATACGCAGTATTTT; CDR3 protein: CSAGDSGGVYTQYF; D gene: TRBD2; clone size: few; V gene: TRBV20-1; CDR3 length: 14; J gene: TRBJ2-3
CDR3 DNA: TGCAGTGCTAGAGAAGGCAGGTCTGGTCAGCCCCAGCATTTT; CDR3 protein: CSAREGRSGQPQHF; D gene: -; clone size: few; V gene: TRBV20-1; CDR3 length: 14; J gene: TRBJ1-5
CDR3 DNA: TGTGCCAGCACCGCGGCGGGGGCCCCCGTCTATGGCTACACCTTC; CDR3 protein: CASTAAGAPVYGYTF; D gene: -; clone size: -; V gene: TRBV6-5; CDR3 length: 15; J gene: TRBJ1-2
CDR3 DNA: TGTGCCAGTAACGAATTGGGGGGTATCTACAATGAGCAGTTCTTC; CDR3 protein: CASNELGGIYNEQFF; D gene: -; clone size: once; V gene: TRBV19; CDR3 length: 15; J gene: TRBJ2-1
CDR3 DNA: TGTGCCAGCAGGTCCGGACAGCGCGAATCAAACATTCAGTACTTC; CDR3 protein: CASRSGQRESNIQYF; D gene: -; clone size: -; V gene: TRBV7-9; CDR3 length: 15; J gene: TRBJ2-4
CDR3 DNA: TGTGCCAGCAGTTTAAAGACTAGCGGGGGCCGAGAGACCCAGTACTTC; CDR3 protein: CASSLKTSGGRETQYF; D gene: TRBD2; clone size: -; V gene: TRBV12-3/TRBV12-4; CDR3 length: 16; J gene: TRBJ2-5
CDR3 DNA: TGTGCCATCAGCGGGGGGGCCCTAGAGACCCAGTACTTC; CDR3 protein: CAISGGALETQYF; D gene: TRBD2; clone size: few; V gene: TRBV10-3; CDR3 length: 13; J gene: TRBJ2-5
CDR3 DNA: TGTGCCAGCAGTCTGAACCACGTAACAAGCTCCTATAATTCACCCCTCCACTTT; CDR3 protein: CASSLNHVTSSYNSPLHF; D gene: -; clone size: -; V gene: TRBV12-3/TRBV12-4; CDR3 length: 18; J gene: TRBJ1-6
CDR3 DNA: TGTGCCAGCAGTTCGGGACAGAATAATCAGCCCCAGCATTTT; CDR3 protein: CASSSGQNNQPQHF; D gene: TRBD1; clone size: -; V gene: TRBV27; CDR3 length: 14; J gene: TRBJ1-5
CDR3 DNA: TGTGCCAGCACCGGGGGGGTCCTAGGACCTTACAATGAGCAGTTCTTC; CDR3 protein: CASTGGVLGPYNEQFF; D gene: TRBD2; clone size: -; V gene: TRBV7-2; CDR3 length: 16; J gene: TRBJ2-1
CDR3 DNA: TGCAGTGTTAAACTAGCGGGAGGGACCTACAATGAGCAGTTCTTC; CDR3 protein: CSVKLAGGTYNEQFF; D gene: TRBD2; clone size: -; V gene: TRBV20-1; CDR3 length: 15; J gene: TRBJ2-1
CDR3 DNA: TGTGCCAGCACCCTCAGCGGGACTAGCACAGATACGCAGTATTTT; CDR3 protein: CASTLSGTSTDTQYF; D gene: TRBD2; clone size: few; V gene: TRBV3-1; CDR3 length: 15; J gene: TRBJ2-3